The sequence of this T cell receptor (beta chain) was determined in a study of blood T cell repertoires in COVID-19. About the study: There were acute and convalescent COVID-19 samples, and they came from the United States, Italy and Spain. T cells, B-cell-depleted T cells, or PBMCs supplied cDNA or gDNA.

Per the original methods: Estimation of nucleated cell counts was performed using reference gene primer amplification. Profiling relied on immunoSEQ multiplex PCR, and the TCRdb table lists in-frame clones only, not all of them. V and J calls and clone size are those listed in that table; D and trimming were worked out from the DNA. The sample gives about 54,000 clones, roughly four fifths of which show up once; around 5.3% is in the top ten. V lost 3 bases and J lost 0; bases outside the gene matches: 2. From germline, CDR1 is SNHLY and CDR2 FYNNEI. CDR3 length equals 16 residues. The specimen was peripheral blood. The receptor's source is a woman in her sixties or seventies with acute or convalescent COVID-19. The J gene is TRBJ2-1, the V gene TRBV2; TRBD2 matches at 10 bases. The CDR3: CASSEASGGSYNEQFF. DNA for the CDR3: TGTGCCAGCAGTGAGGCTAGCGGGGGCTCCTACAATGAGCAGTTCTTC.